Sequencing of this T cell receptor (beta chain) was carried out in a study of cytomegalovirus exposure and HLA in healthy donors. Overall study results and limits: Accurate prediction of most subjects' HLA-A and HLA-B alleles from TCR beta sequences was reported. Highest at DRB1 and lowest at HLA-C, TCR association rates differed among HLA loci in a later analysis. Both high specificity and high sensitivity reportedly marked the classifier's diagnosis of cytomegalovirus status. In a later analysis, V- and J-gene trimming of beta chains associated with a DCLRE1C missense variant, replicated independently.

A remark on this clone: Its matching antigen is unknown.

The CDR3 consists of 14 residues. V lost 5 bases to trimming and J lost 3 bases, with 13 bases between them. Germline V gene sequence: CDR1 MDHEN, CDR2 SYDVKM. Both 60 Vbeta primers and 13 Jbeta primers went into the PCR. Assay used: immunoSEQ multiplex PCR; TCRdb lists only in-frame clones, some missing. This repertoire shows 80,000 or so clones, about 60% found once; its top ten account for approximately 5.8%. Sequencing was performed on PBMCs. The TCR was taken from a man aged 25-45 years in good health and CMV-seropositive. V usage is TRBV28 and J usage is TRBJ1-1; the D gene is possibly TRBD1 (6 bases). The DNA of the CDR3 is TGTGCCAGCAGTGGCGGGGGGCGATACACTGAAGCTTTCTTT. It yields the protein CASSGGGRYTEAFF.